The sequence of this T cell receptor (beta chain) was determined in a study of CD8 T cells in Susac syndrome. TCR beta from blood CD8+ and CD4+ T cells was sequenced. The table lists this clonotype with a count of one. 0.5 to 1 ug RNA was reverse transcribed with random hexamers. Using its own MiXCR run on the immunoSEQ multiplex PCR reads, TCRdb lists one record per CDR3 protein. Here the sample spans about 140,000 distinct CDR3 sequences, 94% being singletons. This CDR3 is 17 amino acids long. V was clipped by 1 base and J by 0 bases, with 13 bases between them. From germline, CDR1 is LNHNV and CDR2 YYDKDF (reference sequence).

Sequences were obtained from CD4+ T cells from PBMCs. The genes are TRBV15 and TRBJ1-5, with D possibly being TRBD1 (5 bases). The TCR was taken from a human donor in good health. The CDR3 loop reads CATSRVRGSNSNQPQHF. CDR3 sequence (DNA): TGTGCCACCAGCAGAGTTCGGGGCAGCAATAGCAATCAGCCCCAGCATTTT. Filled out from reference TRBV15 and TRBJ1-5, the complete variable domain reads DAMVIQNPRYQVTQFGKPVTLSCSQTLNHNVMYWYQQKSSQAPKLLFHYYDKDFNNEADTPDNFQSRRPNTSFCFLDIRSPGLGDTAMYLCATSRVRGSNSNQPQHFGDGTRLSIL.